The 27 T cell receptor beta chains presented below share a single source sample, sequenced in a study of beta chain features in type 1 diabetes. What was sequenced were expressed TCRB transcripts, since all of the isolated RNA had been reverse transcribed. Libraries were prepared by immunoSEQ multiplex PCR; TCRdb keeps only in-frame clonotypes and omits some of them. The table has about 620,000 clones, about 14% seen once. The sample taken for sequencing was naive CD4+ T cells from blood. Receptors originate from a man aged 18 to 35 in good health.

The chain has TRBV28 and TRBJ2-7, with 8 positions matching TRBD1. With 1 base clipped from V and 4 bases from J, the junction kept 12 bases outside the gene matches. CDR3 length equals 17 residues. Germline lookup yields CDR1 MDHEN and CDR2 SYDVKM. Here the CDR3 DNA reads TGTGCCAGCAGTTTATCCCGAGCCAGGGGGCGTCTATACGAGCAGTACTTC. It codes for CASSLSRARGRLYEQYF.

This clone was seen a few times. The chain is built from TRBV5-1 and TRBJ2-1, with D possibly TRBD1 on 7 matching bases. CDR1 SGHRS and CDR2 YFSETQ come from the germline V gene. V was shortened by 4 bases and J by 9 bases, with 11 bases between the two germline ends. This CDR3 has 12 amino acids. CDR3 amino acids: CASSIQGGEQFF. As DNA, the CDR3 is TGCGCCAGCAGCATCCAGGGGGGTGAGCAGTTCTTC.

This clone has a handful of counts. The CDR3 DNA follows: TGTGCCAGCTCGGGACACGGCCCCTACGAGCAGTACTTC. The encoded protein is CASSGHGPYEQYF. The chain carries TRBV10-3 and TRBJ2-7; tentative D call: TRBD1 (6 bases). Per germline, CDR1 ENHRY and CDR2 SYGVKD. CDR3 length equals 13 residues. Deletions cut 10 bases from V and 2 bases from J, with 15 bases between.

This clone was detected a few times. The chain recombines TRBV29-1 with TRBJ2-4; TRBD1 agrees at 9 bases. The length of the CDR3 is 12 residues. CDR1 is SQVTM and CDR2 is ANQGSEA in the germline V gene. The V and J ends lost 7 bases and 8 bases, in that order; junction bases with no gene match: 6. CDR3 residues: CSGRQGEYIQYF. The CDR3 DNA reads TGCAGCGGCCGACAGGGGGAGTACATTCAGTACTTC.

This clone was recorded a few times. This chain connects TRBV15 to TRBJ2-1; 15 positions match TRBD2. The CDR3 extends over 20 amino acids. Losses at the gene ends were 1 base for V and 0 bases for J; bases not matched to a gene: 7. The germline CDR1 and CDR2 sequences are LNHNV and YYDKDF (reference sequence). The CDR3 DNA reads as TGTGCCACCAGCAGAGCGATGGGACTAGCGGGAGGAAGCTCCTACAATGAGCAGTTCTTC. Its protein is CATSRAMGLAGGSSYNEQFF. Combining the CDR3 with reference TRBV15 and TRBJ2-1 gives the whole variable domain DAMVIQNPRYQVTQFGKPVTLSCSQTLNHNVMYWYQQKSSQAPKLLFHYYDKDFNNEADTPDNFQSRRPNTSFCFLDIRSPGLGDTAMYLCATSRAMGLAGGSSYNEQFFGPGTRLTVL.

CDR3 DNA: TGTGCCAGGTCCGACGACAGCCAGTTACAAGAGACCCAGTACTTC. It specifies CARSDDSQLQETQYF. This rearrangement joins TRBV6-4 to TRBJ2-5, with a weak D call TRBD1 (5 bases). The CDR3 runs 15 residues. Trimming cost V 9 bases and J 2 bases, with 19 bases left between them. CDR1 MRHNA and CDR2 SNTAGT come from the germline V gene.

This clone has only a few counts. The sample carries other DNA sequences with the same CDR3. The chain is built from TRBV2 and TRBJ2-1, with 11 bases aligning to TRBD2. Per the germline V gene, CDR1 is SNHLY and CDR2 is FYNNEI. Unmatched junction bases numbered 9, after V lost 7 bases and J lost 7 bases. The CDR3 extends over 15 amino acids. The CDR3 loop is CASIIRSSGGNEQFF. In nucleotides, the CDR3 is TGTGCCAGCATCATCCGGTCTAGCGGGGGGAATGAGCAGTTCTTC.

This chain joins TRBV18 and TRBJ2-1, with 9 nucleotides matching TRBD1. The CDR3 runs to 16 residues. Germline V lookup: CDR1 KGHSH, CDR2 LQKENI. V gave up 4 bases and J gave up 7 bases; unmatched junction bases: 11. The CDR3 nucleotides are TGTGCCAGCTCACTTGCCCGGGACAGGGTTCGTAATGAGCAGTTCTTC. It yields the protein CASSLARDRVRNEQFF. Using reference TRBV18 and TRBJ2-1 for the parts outside the CDR3, the full variable domain is NAGVMQNPRHLVRRRGQEARLRCSPMKGHSHVYWYRQLPEEGLKFMVYLQKENIIDESGMPKERFSAEFPKEGPSILRIQQVVRGDSAAYFCASSLARDRVRNEQFFGPGTRLTVL.

This clone was counted a few times. V gene TRBV7-9 combines with J gene TRBJ1-4; D ambiguous. This CDR3 has 12 amino acids. V was cut by 5 bases and J by 8 bases, with 9 bases left in between. Germline-derived CDR1 and CDR2 are SEHNR and FQNEAQ (reference sequence). The CDR3 protein is CASSVTDEKLFF. In DNA form, the CDR3 reads TGTGCCAGCAGCGTAACCGACGAAAAACTGTTTTTT. The variable domain in full, with the rest retrieved from reference TRBV7-9 and TRBJ1-4, is DTGVSQNPRHKITKRGQNVTFRCDPISEHNRLYWYRQTLGQGPEFLTYFQNEAQLEKSRLLSDRFSAERPKGSFSTLEIQRTEQGDSAMYLCASSVTDEKLFFGSGTQLSVL.

The V and J genes are TRBV11-2 and TRBJ2-1; 8 nucleotides agree with TRBD2. In germline, CDR1 is SGHAT, CDR2 FQNNGV. V lost 4 bases to trimming and J lost 2 bases; unmatched junction nucleotides: 13. This CDR3 is built from 18 residues. This CDR3 reads CASSSLFLAGSPYNEQFF. CDR3 nucleotide sequence: TGTGCCAGCAGCTCACTTTTCCTAGCGGGCTCTCCCTACAATGAGCAGTTCTTC.

This clone was seen more than once but under ten times. J is TRBJ2-7 and V is TRBV7-6; no reliable D call. The CDR3 has 14 residues. From germline, CDR1 is SGHVS and CDR2 FNYEAQ. V was trimmed by 5 bases and J by 4 bases, leaving 15 bases between them. CDR3 sequence (DNA): TGTGCCAGCAGCCCGGAAGCCCGGCGGTACGAGCAGTACTTC. It is translated as CASSPEARRYEQYF.

The chain has TRBV19 and TRBJ2-2; no firm D call. CDR1 is LNHDA, CDR2 SQIVND, per germline (reference sequence). The CDR3 runs to 11 residues. Trimming shortened V by 3 bases and J by 6 bases, and 2 bases separated the two germline ends. CDR3 amino acids: CASSMAGELFF. CDR3 nucleotides: TGTGCCAGTAGTATGGCCGGGGAGCTGTTTTTT.

This clone appeared a few times. Here the CDR3 reads CASSGSRDTQYF. CDR3 sequence (DNA): TGTGCCAGCAGTGGGAGTAGAGATACGCAGTATTTT. The chain uses TRBV6-5 and TRBJ2-3; a possible D gene is TRBD2 (5 bases). This CDR3 spans 12 amino acids. Germline V CDR1 and CDR2: MNHEY, SVGAGI. Trimming took off 5 bases at V and 5 bases at J, with 8 bases between the two ends.

The chain recombines TRBV4-2 with TRBJ1-3; 11 nucleotides line up with TRBD1. The germline gives CDR1 LGHNA, CDR2 YNFKEQ. The CDR3 loop spans 17 amino acids. Germline trimming cut 2 bases from V and 4 bases from J; bases unmatched to any gene: 7. The CDR3 is CASSQLGQGDTGNTIYF. The CDR3 nucleotides read TGTGCCAGCAGCCAATTGGGACAGGGGGACACAGGAAACACCATATATTTT.

This clone appeared a few times. This chain links TRBV28 with TRBJ2-3; D not resolved. Germline V gene sequence: CDR1 MDHEN, CDR2 SYDVKM. This CDR3 has 12 residues. Between the trimmed V and J ends, which lost 7 bases and 5 bases, there was a span of 10 bases. CDR3 in amino acids: CASTSIRDTQYF. The CDR3 DNA is TGTGCCAGCACGTCAATTAGAGATACGCAGTATTTT. Variable domain in full (rest from reference TRBV28 and TRBJ2-3): DVKVTQSSRYLVKRTGEKVFLECVQDMDHENMFWYRQDPGLGLRLIYFSYDVKMKEKGDIPEGYSVSREKKERFSLILESASTNQTSMYLCASTSIRDTQYFGPGTRLTVL.

This clone was counted between two and nine times. The J gene is TRBJ2-5, the V gene TRBV7-9, with 10 bases that match TRBD2. This CDR3 has 13 residues. Germline values: CDR1 SEHNR, CDR2 FQNEAQ (reference sequence). V shed 1 base and J 13 bases; nucleotides not matched to a gene: 6. CDR3 coding DNA: TGTGCCAGCAGCTTAGATCCTACTAGCGGGGCGTACTTC. It specifies CASSLDPTSGAYF.

The CDR3 is CATFTGGHEQYF. The CDR3 DNA sequence: TGTGCCACCTTCACGGGGGGCCACGAGCAGTACTTC. The J gene is TRBJ2-7, the V gene TRBV25-1, with D perhaps matching TRBD2 (7 bases). V lost 10 bases, J lost 5 bases, and 15 bases lay in between. The CDR3 extends over 12 amino acids. Germline V lookup: CDR1 MGHDK, CDR2 SYGVNS.

The chain recombines TRBV5-6 with TRBJ2-5; D ambiguous. The end of the DNA fits TRBJ2-7 better, so the J call may be wrong. CDR3 size: 11 residues. CDR1 and CDR2 (germline): SGHDT, YYEEEE. The chain's CDR3 is CASSWDYEQYF. The CDR3 DNA follows: TGTGCCAGCAGCTGGGACTACGAGCAGTACTTC.

This clone has only a few counts. The chain links TRBV5-1 to TRBJ2-3, with 11 bases that match TRBD2. This CDR3 is built from 17 residues. Germline values: CDR1 SGHRS, CDR2 YFSETQ. J lost 5 bases, V lost 0 bases, and 8 bases had no gene match. CDR3 in amino acids: CASSLAQTSGIVDTQYF. CDR3 DNA sequence: TGCGCCAGCAGCTTGGCCCAGACTAGCGGGATTGTAGATACGCAGTATTTT.

This clone was picked up many times. V and J are TRBV10-3 and TRBJ2-7; TRBD1 matches 10 bases. Germline CDR1 ENHRY, CDR2 SYGVKD. The CDR3 length is 15 residues. The V segment lost 6 bases and the J segment 5 bases; nucleotides outside the gene matches: 10. For the CDR3, the DNA is TGTGCCATCAGACGGGGGACAGGGGAGTCCAACGAGCAGTACTTC. Its protein product is CAIRRGTGESNEQYF.

Only a few counts were recorded for this clone. The J gene is TRBJ2-7, the V gene TRBV7-2; 13 nucleotides match TRBD2. The CDR3 extends over 15 amino acids. CDR1 SGHTA and CDR2 FQGNSA come from the germline V gene. Trimming removed 5 bases from V and 3 bases from J; junction bases left unmatched: 4. The CDR3 loop is CASSKGLAGVYEQYF. CDR3 coding DNA: TGTGCCAGCAGCAAAGGACTAGCGGGAGTCTACGAGCAGTACTTC.

Here the CDR3 DNA reads TGTGCCAGCAGCGACAGGGGCGCCGGAGATACGCAGTATTTT. Protein: CASSDRGAGDTQYF. The gene calls are TRBV9 and TRBJ2-3; 7 positions agree with TRBD1. The CDR3 totals 14 residues. With V trimmed by 3 bases and J by 5 bases, 6 bases remained unmatched. Germline V gene lookup returns CDR1 SGDLS and CDR2 YYNGEE.

The V gene is TRBV28, the J gene TRBJ2-5, with 14 bases that match TRBD2. The V gene's germline CDR1 is MDHEN and CDR2 SYDVKM. CDR3 length: 16 amino acids. With V trimmed by 7 bases and J by 5 bases, 9 bases remained unmatched. CDR3 bases: TGTGCCAGCACCCCGACTAGCGGGAGGGCTGTTGAGACCCAGTACTTC. Protein: CASTPTSGRAVETQYF.

J is TRBJ2-7 and V is TRBV7-2; D possibly uses TRBD1 or TRBD2 (6 bases each). Trimming pared 5 bases from V and 5 bases from J, leaving 22 bases between. Germline V lookup: CDR1 SGHTA, CDR2 FQGNSA. There are 16 residues in the CDR3. The CDR3 region has the DNA TGTGCCAGCAGCGCTGCGACAGGTTGGCCGGGAGACGAGCAGTACTTC. It specifies CASSAATGWPGDEQYF.

The gene calls are TRBV19 and TRBJ2-2; 8 bases match TRBD2. The CDR3 loop spans 20 amino acids. With V trimmed by 9 bases and J by 0 bases, 21 bases remained unmatched. Germline loops: CDR1 LNHDA, CDR2 SQIVND (reference sequence). CDR3 coding DNA: TGTGCCAGCAGTTACATCGGGGGGGCGGACATCTTACCGAACACCGGGGAGCTGTTTTTT. Protein product: CASSYIGGADILPNTGELFF.

The chain combines TRBV18 with TRBJ2-5; TRBD1 or TRBD2 may be the D gene (5 bases each). Deletions cut 3 bases from V and 4 bases from J, with 9 bases between. This CDR3 contains 13 residues. Germline V gene sequence: CDR1 KGHSH, CDR2 LQKENI. The CDR3 protein is CASSPGVRETQYF. In DNA form, the CDR3 reads TGTGCCAGCTCACCGGGGGTTCGAGAGACCCAGTACTTC.

A few counts support this clone. The chain is built from TRBV7-3 and TRBJ1-3; no reliable D call. The CDR3 spans 13 residues. The V gene lost 5 bases and the J gene lost 0 bases, with 5 bases spanning the gap. Germline V gene sequence: CDR1 SGHTA, CDR2 FQGTGA. The CDR3 coding sequence is TGTGCCAGCAGCGGTGGCTCTGGAAACACCATATATTTT. This sequence encodes CASSGGSGNTIYF. Full variable domain (rest looked up from reference TRBV7-3 and TRBJ1-3): GAGVSQTPSNKVTEKGKYVELRCDPISGHTALYWYRQSLGQGPEFLIYFQGTGAADDSGLPNDRFFAVRPEGSVSTLKIQRTERGDSAVYLCASSGGSGNTIYFGEGSWLTVV.